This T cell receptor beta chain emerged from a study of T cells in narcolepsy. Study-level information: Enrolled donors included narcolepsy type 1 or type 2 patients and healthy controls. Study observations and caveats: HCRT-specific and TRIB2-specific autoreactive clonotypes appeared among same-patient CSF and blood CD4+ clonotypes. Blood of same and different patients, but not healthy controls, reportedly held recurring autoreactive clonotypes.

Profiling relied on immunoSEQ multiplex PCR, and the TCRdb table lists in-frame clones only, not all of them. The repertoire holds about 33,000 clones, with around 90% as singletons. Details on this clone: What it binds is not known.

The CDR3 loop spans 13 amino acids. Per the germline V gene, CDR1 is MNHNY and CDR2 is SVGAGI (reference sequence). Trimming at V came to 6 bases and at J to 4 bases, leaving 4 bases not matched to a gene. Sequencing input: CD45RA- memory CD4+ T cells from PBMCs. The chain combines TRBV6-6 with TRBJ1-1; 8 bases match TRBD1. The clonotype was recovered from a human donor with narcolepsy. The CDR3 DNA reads TGTGCCAGCAGAACCACAGGGGGCACTGAAGCTTTCTTT. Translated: CASRTTGGTEAFF.